The rows below give T cell receptor beta chains drawn from one sample of a study of blood T cell repertoires in COVID-19. Using immunoSEQ multiplex PCR, the repertoire was profiled, and TCRdb retains in-frame clones only, with some absent. The sample includes 120,000 to 150,000 clones, roughly four fifths of them seen just once. Sequencing was carried out using peripheral blood. These receptors originate from a human donor with acute or convalescent COVID-19. The donor label of this sample is uncertain. Both conserved end residues are part of each CDR3. The order of the fields is clone size, V gene, J gene, D gene, CDR3 length, CDR3 protein, CDR3 DNA. The D gene is left open where the match is weak. Size tells how often a clone was seen (once, few, many) or the class of an expanded clone, and some rows leave it out.

NA	TRBV30	TRBJ1-6	NA	12	CAWSPPGTPLHF	TGTGCCTGGAGTCCCCCGGGGACACCCCTCCACTTT
NA	TRBV19	TRBJ1-5	NA	14	CASRATGENQPQHF	TGTGCCAGTCGGGCAACCGGGGAGAATCAGCCCCAGCATTTT
NA	TRBV6-5	TRBJ1-2	NA	13	CASSKITTGKDTF	TGTGCCAGCAGCAAAATCACTACAGGGAAAGACACCTTC
NA	TRBV30	TRBJ1-1	NA	15	CAWRPLSGGQTEAFF	TGTGCCTGGAGGCCCTTATCAGGAGGCCAAACTGAAGCTTTCTTT
NA	TRBV10-3	TRBJ1-2	NA	13	CAITPGHEDGYTF	TGTGCCATCACTCCGGGACACGAGGATGGCTACACCTTC
NA	TRBV19	TRBJ2-7	TRBD2	15	CASSRSGGSPYEQYF	TGTGCCAGTTCCCGCTCCGGGGGGTCCCCCTACGAGCAGTACTTC
NA	TRBV19	TRBJ2-7	TRBD1	15	CASSRARDRIYEQYF	TGTGCCAGTAGTAGGGCACGGGACAGAATCTACGAGCAGTACTTC
NA	TRBV9	TRBJ2-5	NA	14	CASSVTGRKETQYF	TGTGCCAGCAGCGTGACAGGGAGGAAGGAGACCCAGTACTTC
NA	TRBV5-1	TRBJ2-2	NA	17	CASSFTLLDSRGGELFF	TGCGCCAGCAGCTTCACCCTTTTGGACAGTCGAGGCGGGGAGCTGTTTTTT
NA	TRBV6-5	TRBJ1-2	TRBD1	15	CASIKGQGDGDGYTF	TGTGCCAGCATTAAGGGACAGGGAGACGGAGATGGCTACACCTTC
few	TRBV20-1	TRBJ2-3	NA	15	CSASAWAQGKDTQYF	TGCAGTGCTAGTGCTTGGGCGCAGGGGAAGGATACGCAGTATTTT
NA	TRBV19	TRBJ2-2	NA	16	CASSPPEGGYTGELFF	TGTGCCAGTAGTCCCCCTGAGGGCGGCTACACCGGGGAGCTGTTTTTT
NA	TRBV29-1	TRBJ1-5	NA	15	CSAGEGPGRNQPQHF	TGCAGCGCCGGGGAGGGGCCAGGGCGCAATCAGCCCCAGCATTTT
few	TRBV2	TRBJ2-7	TRBD2	18	CASSERIAGGRRGNEQYF	TGTGCCAGCAGTGAACGGATAGCGGGGGGAAGGAGGGGAAACGAGCAGTACTTC
few	TRBV15	TRBJ1-3	NA	14	CATSRDPASGTIYF	TGTGCCACCAGCAGAGATCCAGCTTCGGGCACCATATATTTT
NA	TRBV27	TRBJ2-3	NA	11	CASSFADTQYF	TGTGCCAGCAGTTTCGCAGATACGCAGTATTTT
NA	TRBV18	TRBJ1-6	NA	15	CASSLGGERDSPLHF	TGTGCCAGCTCGCTTGGGGGCGAACGAGATTCACCCCTCCACTTT
NA	TRBV3-1/TRBV3-2	TRBJ2-7	TRBD1	15	CASSPRQGVTYEQYF	TGTGCCAGCAGCCCCCGACAGGGGGTTACCTACGAGCAGTACTTC
NA	TRBV4-1	TRBJ1-3	NA	16	CASSQEPQLPGNTIYF	TGCGCCAGCAGCCAAGAACCACAATTACCTGGAAACACCATATATTTT
NA	TRBV2	TRBJ1-2	TRBD1	17	CASSTGVGRLANYGYTF	TGTGCCAGCAGTACAGGGGTTGGGAGACTAGCTAACTATGGCTACACCTTC
once	TRBV7-6	TRBJ1-3	NA	16	CASSQGPGFSGNTIYF	TGTGCCAGCAGCCAGGGGCCAGGCTTCTCTGGAAACACCATATATTTT
NA	TRBV6-5	TRBJ1-2	TRBD1	14	CASSPSGQAYGYTF	TGTGCCAGCAGTCCTTCGGGACAGGCCTATGGCTACACCTTC
NA	TRBV11-1	TRBJ2-5	NA	11	CASSLGETQYF	TGTGCCAGCAGCCTCGGGGAGACCCAGTACTTC
NA	TRBV6-1	TRBJ2-3	TRBD2	16	CASSEATSGGADTQYF	TGTGCCAGCAGTGAAGCTACTAGCGGGGGCGCAGATACGCAGTATTTT
NA	TRBV15	TRBJ1-5	NA	15	CATKSPAGRNQPQHF	TGTGCCACCAAATCTCCGGCAGGGCGCAATCAGCCCCAGCATTTT
NA	TRBV5-1	TRBJ1-5	NA	16	CASSLAPAEGNQPQHF	TGCGCCAGCAGCTTGGCCCCTGCAGAGGGAAATCAGCCCCAGCATTTT
NA	TRBV5-4	TRBJ1-2	NA	13	CASSLQSNYGYTF	TGTGCCAGCAGCTTACAATCGAACTATGGCTACACCTTC
NA	TRBV19	TRBJ1-4	TRBD1	16	CASRQGTFATNEKLFF	TGTGCCAGTAGACAGGGGACCTTTGCAACTAATGAAAAACTGTTTTTT
NA	TRBV11-3	TRBJ2-3	TRBD2	16	CASSLEAGEGTDTQYF	TGTGCCAGCAGCTTAGAAGCGGGGGAGGGCACAGATACGCAGTATTTT
many	TRBV18	TRBJ2-7	TRBD1	14	CASSPQGQGSEQYF	TGTGCCAGCTCACCACAGGGACAGGGGAGCGAGCAGTACTTC
NA	TRBV6-6	TRBJ1-2	NA	18	CASSQQVLGPGFFYGYTF	TGTGCCAGCAGTCAACAGGTCCTGGGGCCCGGATTTTTCTATGGCTACACCTTC
NA	TRBV7-2	TRBJ1-2	NA	14	CASSSRDTFYGYTF	TGTGCCAGCAGCTCCCGGGACACTTTTTATGGCTACACCTTC
NA	TRBV3-1/TRBV3-2	TRBJ1-2	NA	15	CASTRRGDTRYGYTF	TGTGCCAGCACCCGGCGGGGGGACACCCGATATGGCTACACCTTC
NA	TRBV10-3	TRBJ1-5	NA	14	CAISESRADQPQHF	TGTGCCATCAGTGAATCCAGGGCTGATCAGCCCCAGCATTTT
NA	TRBV21-1	TRBJ2-2	NA	14	CAIYDRWPTGELFF	TGTGCCATTTACGACAGGTGGCCCACCGGGGAGCTGTTTTTT
NA	TRBV3-1/TRBV3-2	TRBJ1-1	NA	13	CASRLTPNTEAFF	TGTGCCAGCAGACTAACACCGAACACTGAAGCTTTCTTT
NA	TRBV7-6	TRBJ1-1	NA	15	CASSNRQIAIGEAFF	TGTGCCAGCAGCAACCGACAGATTGCTATAGGGGAAGCTTTCTTT
NA	TRBV7-9	TRBJ1-1	NA	15	CASSRSGAGWTEAFF	TGTGCCAGCAGCCGATCAGGGGCAGGGTGGACTGAAGCTTTCTTT
NA	TRBV6-1	TRBJ1-6	NA	14	CASSEAADTSPLHF	TGTGCCAGCAGTGAAGCGGCAGACACCTCACCCCTCCACTTT
NA	TRBV12-2	TRBJ1-1	NA	9	CASRSEAFF	TGTGCAAGTCGCTCAGAAGCTTTCTTT
NA	TRBV7-9	TRBJ1-6	TRBD1	14	CASSPGTGVITLHF	TGTGCCAGCAGCCCGGGGACAGGGGTAATAACCCTCCACTTT
NA	TRBV6-1	TRBJ2-5	TRBD1	14	CASSEQGAGETQYF	TGTGCCAGCAGTGAACAGGGGGCTGGAGAGACCCAGTACTTC
NA	TRBV27	TRBJ1-2	NA	14	CASSFDRRNYGYTF	TGTGCCAGCAGTTTTGACAGGAGGAACTATGGCTACACCTTC
NA	TRBV5-1	TRBJ2-5	NA	16	CASSVGSSRPQETQYF	TGCGCCAGCAGCGTTGGATCTAGCCGCCCCCAAGAGACCCAGTACTTC
NA	TRBV9	TRBJ2-2	NA	15	CASSVGGGSTGELFF	TGTGCCAGCAGCGTAGGGGGAGGAAGCACCGGGGAGCTGTTTTTT
NA	TRBV5-1	TRBJ1-1	TRBD1	13	CASATSGTGETFF	TGCGCCAGCGCGACCTCCGGGACAGGGGAAACTTTCTTT
NA	TRBV2	TRBJ2-7	NA	11	CASTMIYEQYF	TGTGCCAGCACTATGATCTACGAGCAGTACTTC
NA	TRBV10-3	TRBJ1-2	TRBD1	14	CAISERGPEYGYTF	TGTGCCATCAGTGAGAGGGGGCCGGAGTATGGCTACACCTTC
NA	TRBV5-1	TRBJ1-5	TRBD1	15	CASSLGTGGNQPQHF	TGCGCCAGCAGCTTGGGGACAGGGGGCAATCAGCCCCAGCATTTT
NA	TRBV27	TRBJ1-2	NA	16	CASRRLGPGGDYGYTF	TGTGCCAGCAGGCGGTTGGGACCGGGGGGAGACTATGGCTACACCTTC
NA	TRBV19	TRBJ1-4	NA	13	CASSTYQTEKLFF	TGTGCCAGTAGTACTTATCAAACAGAAAAACTGTTTTTT
NA	TRBV2	TRBJ1-2	TRBD1	14	CASNYRGRDYGYTF	TGTGCCAGCAACTACAGGGGGCGCGACTATGGCTACACCTTC
once	TRBV15	TRBJ1-5	TRBD1	15	CATSRGGTGIQPQHF	TGTGCCACCAGCAGAGGAGGGACAGGGATTCAGCCCCAGCATTTT
once	TRBV7-9	TRBJ2-1	TRBD1	15	CASSLRQGVYNEQFF	TGTGCCAGCAGCCTCCGACAGGGAGTCTACAATGAGCAGTTCTTC
NA	TRBV6-2/TRBV6-3	TRBJ1-3	NA	15	CASSYSSGDGNTIYF	TGTGCCAGCAGTTACTCTTCGGGTGACGGAAACACCATATATTTT
NA	TRBV27	TRBJ1-2	NA	14	CASSSSRSNYGYTF	TGTGCCAGCAGCTCATCCCGGTCAAACTATGGCTACACCTTC
NA	TRBV18	TRBJ2-5	NA	12	CASSPREETQYF	TGTGCCAGCTCACCCCGGGAAGAGACCCAGTACTTC
NA	TRBV30	TRBJ1-5	TRBD1	15	CAWKPNRQGYQPQHF	TGTGCCTGGAAACCTAATAGACAGGGGTATCAGCCCCAGCATTTT